Listed here are 21 T cell receptor beta chains from one sample, sequenced in a study of T-cell memory formation after mild COVID-19. Each CDR3 protein gets one entry after TCRdb re-called the 5' RACE reads with MiXCR. The sample lists some 150,000 distinct CDR3 sequences; 6% to 6.5% were seen once. The sequencing input was PBMCs or a T cell subset sorted from them (not recorded which). All receptors derive from an adult woman who had mild COVID-19 (a few samples of this study predate the infection). Cell type and time point are not known.

The table lists this clonotype with many counts. The gene calls are TRBV4-3 and TRBJ2-2, with 7 bases aligning to TRBD1. Per germline, CDR1 LGHNA and CDR2 YSLEER. CDR3 size: 16 residues. The J segment lost 1 base and the V segment lost 2 bases, leaving 4 bases of the junction unmatched. CDR3 region: CASSQRGDRNTGELFF. The DNA for the CDR3 is TGCGCCAGCAGCCAAAGAGGGGACAGGAACACCGGGGAGCTGTTTTTT.

This clonotype was recorded many times. The gene calls are TRBV7-8 and TRBJ2-3; a weak D match, TRBD1 (5 bases). The germline CDR1 and CDR2 sequences are SGHVS and FQNEAQ. V was clipped by 4 bases and J by 1 base, with 12 bases between them. This CDR3 is 15 amino acids long. The CDR3 bases are TGTGCCAGCAGCTCCCTAATCAGGGGCACAGATACGCAGTATTTT. This gives the protein CASSSLIRGTDTQYF.

This clonotype has a count of ten or more. The chain employs TRBV7-9 and TRBJ2-1; 8 bases are shared with TRBD2. This CDR3 is built from 14 residues. J gave up 4 bases and V 4 bases, and 3 bases lay outside the gene matches. Germline V gives CDR1 SEHNR, CDR2 FQNEAQ (reference sequence). The CDR3 reads CASSSQREYNEQFF. CDR3 DNA sequence: TGTGCCAGCAGCTCCCAGCGGGAGTACAATGAGCAGTTCTTC.

This clonotype turned up a few times. CDR3 coding DNA: TGTGCCAGCAGCCGCGACGGCGGGAGGGCCCTCGAGCAGTACTTC. Its protein is CASSRDGGRALEQYF. This sequence joins TRBV5-4 and TRBJ2-7, with 9 positions matching TRBD2. The ends lost 4 bases at V and 6 bases at J; junction bases unmatched: 11. There are 15 residues in the CDR3. CDR1 and CDR2 from the germline V gene are SGHNT and YYREEE (reference sequence).

This clonotype was observed many times. The chain joins TRBV7-2 to TRBJ2-3; D is perhaps TRBD2 (6 bases). Germline V gene sequence: CDR1 SGHTA, CDR2 FQGNSA. CDR3 length: 14 amino acids. The ends were cut back, 3 bases at V and 6 bases at J, with 13 bases in the middle. The CDR3 spells CASSLGPSGDTQYF. The CDR3 DNA reads as TGTGCCAGCAGCTTGGGCCCCAGCGGGGATACGCAGTATTTT.

This clonotype was counted a few times. Just one base apart from a much larger clone, this may be a read error. The chain links TRBV11-2 to TRBJ2-2, with 8 bases lining up with TRBD1. CDR3 size: 15 residues. Germline V gives CDR1 SGHAT, CDR2 FQNNGV. Here the CDR3 DNA reads TGTGCCAGCAGCTCGTGGACAGGGAACACCGGGGAGCAGTTTTTT. It is translated as CASSSWTGNTGEQFF.

V usage is TRBV5-1 and J usage is TRBJ1-4; perhaps TRBD1 as D (5 bases). The V and J ends lost 4 bases and 5 bases respectively, with 15 bases between them. The germline V gene has CDR1 SGHRS and CDR2 YFSETQ. This CDR3 is built from 15 residues. CDR3 loop: CASSPGTAPNEKLFF. CDR3 sequence (DNA): TGCGCCAGCAGCCCCGGGACCGCGCCCAATGAAAAACTGTTTTTT.

The V gene is TRBV5-1, the J gene TRBJ2-1; tentatively, D is TRBD1 (5 bases). Germline assignment: CDR1 SGHRS and CDR2 YFSETQ. This CDR3 comprises 14 residues. V lost 2 bases and J 5 bases, leaving 11 bases between the germline ends. The CDR3 sequence: CASSLGALDNEQFF. CDR3 nucleotide sequence: TGCGCCAGCAGCTTAGGGGCACTTGACAATGAGCAGTTCTTC.

This clonotype was counted only a few times. The chain employs TRBV6-2 or TRBV6-3 and TRBJ2-7; D uncertain. Trimming left V 4 bases short and J 6 bases short, with 10 bases between. From germline, CDR1 is MNHEY and CDR2 SVGEGT. This CDR3 is built from 12 residues. CDR3 residues: CASSFMRSEQYF. The CDR3 bases are TGTGCCAGCAGTTTCATGAGAAGCGAGCAGTACTTC.

This clonotype was found once. The chain couples TRBV18 to TRBJ1-1; weak D call: TRBD1 (5 bases). The CDR3 sequence is 16 residues long. With 3 bases removed from V and 4 bases from J, the gap between germline ends came to 18 bases. The V gene's germline CDR1 is KGHSH and CDR2 LQKENI. The CDR3: CASSPAPPGVTTEAFF. The CDR3 DNA is TGTGCCAGCTCACCTGCCCCCCCGGGGGTGACCACTGAAGCTTTCTTT.

Many counts were recorded for this clonotype. The chain has TRBV9 and TRBJ2-5, with unresolved D. The CDR3 extends over 13 amino acids. Germline lookup yields CDR1 SGDLS and CDR2 YYNGEE. Trimming took 0 bases from V and 1 from J, leaving 4 bases between them. Here the CDR3 DNA reads TGTGCCAGCAGCGTAGACGTCCAAGAGACCCAGTACTTC. It yields the protein CASSVDVQETQYF.

This clonotype came up a few times. The chain links TRBV12-3 or TRBV12-4 to TRBJ1-1; TRBD1 is a possible D gene (5 bases). The CDR3 spans 14 residues. Trimming left V 3 bases short and J 6 bases short, with 14 bases between. The CDR3 here is CASSFRDGGPEAFF. The DNA of the CDR3 is TGTGCCAGCAGTTTCCGGGACGGAGGACCTGAAGCTTTCTTT.

This chain uses TRBV24-1 with TRBJ2-1; D might be TRBD2 (7 bases). V was pared by 2 bases and J by 5 bases, with 18 bases between. CDR1 is KGHDR and CDR2 is SFDVKD in the germline V gene. The length of the CDR3 is 17 residues. CDR3 in DNA: TGTGCCACCAGTGATTGGGGGAGGGGTAGGGGGGACAATGAGCAGTTCTTC. Translated: CATSDWGRGRGDNEQFF.

Ten or more counts support this clonotype. The rearrangement uses TRBV7-6 and TRBJ1-5; D is undetermined. V was pared by 8 bases and J by 5 bases, with 16 bases between. Germline V gene lookup returns CDR1 SGHVS and CDR2 FNYEAQ. The CDR3 sequence is 14 residues long. CDR3 sequence (DNA): TGTGCCAGCCTACGTATGCTGGGCCATCAGCCCCAGCATTTT. Its protein product is CASLRMLGHQPQHF. Combining the CDR3 with reference TRBV7-6 and TRBJ1-5 gives the whole variable domain GAGVSQSPRYKVTKRGQDVALRCDPISGHVSLYWYRQALGQGPEFLTYFNYEAQQDKSGLPNDRFSAERPEGSISTLTIQRTEQRDSAMYRCASLRMLGHQPQHFGDGTRLSIL.

In its sample, this clonotype was seen many times. As DNA, the CDR3 is TGTGCCAGCAGCCGGACAGGGGAGAGCAATCAGCCCCAGCATTTT. Translation: CASSRTGESNQPQHF. The rearrangement joins TRBV6-5 to TRBJ1-5; 9 positions agree with TRBD1. V was pared by 6 bases and J by 1 base, with 4 bases of the junction left unmatched. The CDR3 length is 15 residues. Per germline, CDR1 MNHEY and CDR2 SVGAGI.

This chain links TRBV4-2 with TRBJ2-1; tentative D call: TRBD1 (5 bases). The germline V and J ends were trimmed by 2 bases and 6 bases, with 11 bases remaining between them. This CDR3 has 14 residues. Germline assignment: CDR1 LGHNA and CDR2 YNFKEQ. The CDR3 bases are TGTGCCAGCAGCCAACAGGGCAACGCCAATGAGCAGTTCTTC. It encodes CASSQQGNANEQFF.

This clonotype showed up just a few times. V is TRBV29-1 and J is TRBJ2-3; D gene unclear. The CDR3 extends over 11 amino acids. CDR1 is SQVTM and CDR2 is ANQGSEA in the germline V gene. Trimming removed 4 bases from V and 2 bases from J, with 4 bases in between. CDR3 in DNA: TGCAGCGTTGGACACACAGATACGCAGTATTTT. Protein product: CSVGHTDTQYF.

The V call is TRBV3-1, the J call TRBJ1-6; D possibly corresponds to TRBD1 (6 bases). Germline-derived CDR1 and CDR2 are LGHDT and YNNKEL (reference sequence). The V gene lost 4 bases and the J gene lost 8 bases, with 12 bases spanning the gap. The CDR3 consists of 14 residues. CDR3 in amino acids: CASSRGQRDSPLHF. In nucleotides, the CDR3 is TGTGCCAGCAGCCGCGGACAGAGGGATTCACCCCTCCACTTT. Using reference TRBV3-1 and TRBJ1-6 for the parts outside the CDR3, the full variable domain is DTAVSQTPKYLVTQMGNDKSIKCEQNLGHDTMYWYKQDSKKFLKIMFSYNNKELIINETVPNRFSPKSPDKAHLNLHINSLELGDSAVYFCASSRGQRDSPLHFGNGTRLTVT.

This clonotype was counted many times. The chain combines TRBV20-1 with TRBJ2-3; D unclear. Germline V gene data show CDR1 as DFQATT and CDR2 as SNEGSKA (reference sequence). This CDR3 is built from 14 residues. V was cut by 1 base and J by 0 bases, with 8 bases left in between. CDR3 sequence: CSARGPTSTDTQYF. CDR3 sequence (DNA): TGCAGTGCTAGAGGCCCGACTAGCACAGATACGCAGTATTTT.

J is TRBJ1-2 and V is TRBV24-1; 9 nucleotides align to TRBD1. The CDR3 runs 17 residues. The V and J ends lost 2 bases and 3 bases, in that order; junction bases with no gene match: 9. CDR1 KGHDR and CDR2 SFDVKD come from the germline V gene. CDR3 DNA sequence: TGTGCCACCAGTGATTACGGGGGACAGGGCAGGCACTATGGCTACACCTTC. It yields the protein CATSDYGGQGRHYGYTF.

V and J are TRBV30 and TRBJ2-7; 7 nucleotides line up with TRBD1. The CDR3 totals 13 residues. Germline values: CDR1 GTSNPN, CDR2 SVGIG (reference sequence). V trimming: 7 bases; J trimming: 2 bases; junction bases outside the gene matches: 8. The CDR3 here is CASGTDRPYEQYF. The CDR3 DNA reads as TGTGCCTCCGGGACGGACAGGCCCTACGAGCAGTACTTC.